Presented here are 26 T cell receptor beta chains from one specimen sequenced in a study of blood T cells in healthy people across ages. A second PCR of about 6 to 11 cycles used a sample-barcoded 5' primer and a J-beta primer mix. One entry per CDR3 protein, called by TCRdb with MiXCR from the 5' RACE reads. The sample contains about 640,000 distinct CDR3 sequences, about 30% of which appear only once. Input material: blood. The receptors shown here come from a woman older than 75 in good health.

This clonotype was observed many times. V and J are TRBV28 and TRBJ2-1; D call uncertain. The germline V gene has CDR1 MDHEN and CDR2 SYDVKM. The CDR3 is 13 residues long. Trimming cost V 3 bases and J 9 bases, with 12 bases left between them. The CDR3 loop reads CASSFGSRAEQFF. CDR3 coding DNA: TGTGCCAGCAGTTTCGGCAGTAGGGCTGAGCAGTTCTTC.

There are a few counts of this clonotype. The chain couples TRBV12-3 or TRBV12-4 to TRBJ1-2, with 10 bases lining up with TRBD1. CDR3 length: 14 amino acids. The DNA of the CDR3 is TGTACCGGCAGTTTAGACAGGGGGCAGGATGGCTACACCTTC. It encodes CTGSLDRGQDGYTF.

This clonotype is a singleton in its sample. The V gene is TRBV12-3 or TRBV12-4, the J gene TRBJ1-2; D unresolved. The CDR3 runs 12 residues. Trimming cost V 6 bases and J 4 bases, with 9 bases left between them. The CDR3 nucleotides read TGTGCCAGCAGCTATAAGTTCTATGGCTACACCTTC. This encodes CASSYKFYGYTF.

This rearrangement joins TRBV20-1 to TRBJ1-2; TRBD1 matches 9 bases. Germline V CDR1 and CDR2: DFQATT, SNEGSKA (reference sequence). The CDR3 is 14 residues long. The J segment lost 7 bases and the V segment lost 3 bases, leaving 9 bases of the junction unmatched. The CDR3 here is CSASITGGGFGYTF. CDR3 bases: TGCAGTGCTAGCATTACAGGGGGCGGATTTGGCTACACCTTC.

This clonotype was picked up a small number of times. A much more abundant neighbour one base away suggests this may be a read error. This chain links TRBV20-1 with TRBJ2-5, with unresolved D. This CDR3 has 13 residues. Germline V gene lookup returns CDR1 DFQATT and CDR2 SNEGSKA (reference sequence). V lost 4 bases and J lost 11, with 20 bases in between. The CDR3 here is CSANLLLANEQYF. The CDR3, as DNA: TGCAGTGCTAATTTACTTCTGGCCAATGAGCAGTACTTC.

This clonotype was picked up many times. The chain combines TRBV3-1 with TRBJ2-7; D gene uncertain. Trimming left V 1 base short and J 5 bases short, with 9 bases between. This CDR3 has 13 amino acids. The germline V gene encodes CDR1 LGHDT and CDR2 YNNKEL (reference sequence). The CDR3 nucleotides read TGTGCCAGCAGCCAAGGGGCTGTAGACGAGCAGTACTTC. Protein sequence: CASSQGAVDEQYF.

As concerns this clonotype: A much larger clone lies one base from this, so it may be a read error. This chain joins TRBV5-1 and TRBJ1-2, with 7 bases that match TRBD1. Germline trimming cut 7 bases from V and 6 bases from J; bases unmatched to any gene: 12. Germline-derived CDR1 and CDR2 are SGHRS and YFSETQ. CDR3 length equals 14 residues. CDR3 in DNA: TGCGCCAGCGGTGCGGGAGGGGGCGCCGATGGCTACACCTTC. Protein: CASGAGGGADGYTF.

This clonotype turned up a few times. The CDR3 bases are TGTGCCAGCAGCTTGTTTGGCGGGGGGGCCCGGGATACGCAGTATTTT. It specifies CASSLFGGGARDTQYF. This chain links TRBV7-6 with TRBJ2-3, with 9 bases fitting TRBD2. The CDR3 is 16 amino acids. Germline-derived CDR1 and CDR2 are SGHVS and FNYEAQ. V lost 3 bases, J lost 6 bases, and 10 bases stayed unmatched.

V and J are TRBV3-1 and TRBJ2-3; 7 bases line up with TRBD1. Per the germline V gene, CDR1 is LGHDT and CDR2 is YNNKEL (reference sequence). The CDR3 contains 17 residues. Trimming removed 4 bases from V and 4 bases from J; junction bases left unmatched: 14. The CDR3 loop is CASSLRRGGDPSDTQYF. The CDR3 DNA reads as TGTGCCAGCAGCCTCCGTCGAGGGGGCGATCCTTCAGATACGCAGTATTTT.

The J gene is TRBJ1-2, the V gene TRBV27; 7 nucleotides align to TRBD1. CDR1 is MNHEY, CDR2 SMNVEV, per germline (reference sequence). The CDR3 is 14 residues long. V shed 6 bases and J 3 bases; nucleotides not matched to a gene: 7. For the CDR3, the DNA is TGTGCCAGCAGGCAATCAGGGGGTGACTATGGCTACACCTTC. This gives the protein CASRQSGGDYGYTF.

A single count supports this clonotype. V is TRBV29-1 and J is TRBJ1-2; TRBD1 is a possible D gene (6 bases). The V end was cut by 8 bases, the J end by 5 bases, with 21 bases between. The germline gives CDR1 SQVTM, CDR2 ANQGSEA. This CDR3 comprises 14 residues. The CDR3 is CSSSRDTEAYGYTF. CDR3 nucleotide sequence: TGCAGCTCATCTAGGGACACCGAGGCGTATGGCTACACCTTC.

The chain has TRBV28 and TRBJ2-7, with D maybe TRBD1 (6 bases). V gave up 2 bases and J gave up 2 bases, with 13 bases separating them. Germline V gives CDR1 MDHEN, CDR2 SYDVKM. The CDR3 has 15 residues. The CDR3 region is CASSLVTTGTYEQYF. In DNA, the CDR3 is TGTGCCAGCAGTTTAGTAACCACAGGGACCTACGAGCAGTACTTC.

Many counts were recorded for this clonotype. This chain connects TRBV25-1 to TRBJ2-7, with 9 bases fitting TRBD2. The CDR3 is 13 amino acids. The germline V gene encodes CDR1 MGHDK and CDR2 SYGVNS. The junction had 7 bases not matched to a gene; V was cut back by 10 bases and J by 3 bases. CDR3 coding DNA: TGTGCCAACCCTAGCGGGAATAGCTACGAGCAGTACTTC. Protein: CANPSGNSYEQYF.

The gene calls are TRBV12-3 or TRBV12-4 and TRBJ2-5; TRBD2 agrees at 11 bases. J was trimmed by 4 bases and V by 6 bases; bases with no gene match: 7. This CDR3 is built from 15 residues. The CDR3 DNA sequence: TGTGCCAGCAGCACGACTAGCGGGACACGAGAGACCCAGTACTTC. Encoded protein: CASSTTSGTRETQYF.

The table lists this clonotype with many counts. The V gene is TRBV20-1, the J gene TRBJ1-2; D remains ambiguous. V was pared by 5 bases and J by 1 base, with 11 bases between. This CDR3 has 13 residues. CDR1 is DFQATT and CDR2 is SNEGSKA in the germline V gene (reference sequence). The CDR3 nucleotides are TGCAGTGCTCTAGATGAGGATAACTATGGCTACACCTTC. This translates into CSALDEDNYGYTF.

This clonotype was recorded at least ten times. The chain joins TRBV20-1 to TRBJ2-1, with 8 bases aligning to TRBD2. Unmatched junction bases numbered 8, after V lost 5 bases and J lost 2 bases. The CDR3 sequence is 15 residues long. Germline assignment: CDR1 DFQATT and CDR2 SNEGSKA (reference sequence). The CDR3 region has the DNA TGCAGTGCTGACCCCGGGACTAGGACCTACAATGAGCAGTTCTTC. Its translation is CSADPGTRTYNEQFF.

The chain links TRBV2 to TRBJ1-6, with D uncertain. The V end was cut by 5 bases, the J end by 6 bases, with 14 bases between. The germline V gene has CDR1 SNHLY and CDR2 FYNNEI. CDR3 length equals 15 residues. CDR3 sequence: CASSYRVPGNSPLHF. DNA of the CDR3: TGTGCCAGCAGTTACCGGGTCCCGGGTAATTCACCCCTCCACTTT. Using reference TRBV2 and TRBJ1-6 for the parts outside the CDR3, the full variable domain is EPEVTQTPSHQVTQMGQEVILRCVPISNHLYFYWYRQILGQKVEFLVSFYNNEISEKSEIFDDQFSVERPDGSNFTLKIRSTKLEDSAMYFCASSYRVPGNSPLHFGNGTRLTVT.

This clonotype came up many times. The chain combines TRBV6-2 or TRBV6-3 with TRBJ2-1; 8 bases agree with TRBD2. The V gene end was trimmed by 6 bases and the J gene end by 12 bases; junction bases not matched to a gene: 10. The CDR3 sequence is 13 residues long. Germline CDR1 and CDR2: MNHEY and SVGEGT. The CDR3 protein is CASSRGLGLAQFF. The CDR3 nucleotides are TGTGCCAGCAGCCGAGGATTAGGACTAGCGCAGTTCTTC.

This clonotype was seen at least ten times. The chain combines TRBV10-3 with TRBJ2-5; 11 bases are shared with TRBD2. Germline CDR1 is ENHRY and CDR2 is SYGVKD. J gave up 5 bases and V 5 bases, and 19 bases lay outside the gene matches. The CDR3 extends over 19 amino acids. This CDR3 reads CAISINLMPSGGKFETQYF. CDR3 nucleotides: TGTGCCATCAGTATAAACCTGATGCCTAGCGGGGGGAAATTTGAGACCCAGTACTTC.

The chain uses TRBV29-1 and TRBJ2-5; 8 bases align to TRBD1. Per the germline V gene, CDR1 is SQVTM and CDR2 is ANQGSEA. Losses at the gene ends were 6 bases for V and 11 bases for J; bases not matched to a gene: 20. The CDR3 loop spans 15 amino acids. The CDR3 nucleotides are TGCAGCGTCGAGACAGGGGCCGGCGGAGGGAATGAGCAGTACTTC. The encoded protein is CSVETGAGGGNEQYF.

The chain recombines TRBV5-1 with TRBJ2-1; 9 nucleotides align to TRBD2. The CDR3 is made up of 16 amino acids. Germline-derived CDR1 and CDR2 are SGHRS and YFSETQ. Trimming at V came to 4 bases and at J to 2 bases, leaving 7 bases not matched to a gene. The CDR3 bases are TGCGCCAGCAGCCTTAACGCGGGGGGGCCCTACAATGAGCAGTTCTTC. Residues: CASSLNAGGPYNEQFF.

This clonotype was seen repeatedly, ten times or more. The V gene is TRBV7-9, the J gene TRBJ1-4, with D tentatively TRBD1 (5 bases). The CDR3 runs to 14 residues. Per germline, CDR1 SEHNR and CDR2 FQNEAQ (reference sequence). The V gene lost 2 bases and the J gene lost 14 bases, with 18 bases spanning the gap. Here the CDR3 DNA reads TGTGCCAGCAGCTTACTGTCCGGGGACCTAAAGCTGTTTTTT. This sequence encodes CASSLLSGDLKLFF.

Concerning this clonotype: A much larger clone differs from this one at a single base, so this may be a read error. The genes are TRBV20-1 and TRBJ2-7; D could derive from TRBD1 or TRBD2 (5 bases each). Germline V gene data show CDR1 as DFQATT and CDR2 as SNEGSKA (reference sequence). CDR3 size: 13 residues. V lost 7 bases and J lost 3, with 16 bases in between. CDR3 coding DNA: TGCAGTGGAAGAGGCCGGGGCCACTACGAGCAGTACTTC. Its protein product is CSGRGRGHYEQYF.

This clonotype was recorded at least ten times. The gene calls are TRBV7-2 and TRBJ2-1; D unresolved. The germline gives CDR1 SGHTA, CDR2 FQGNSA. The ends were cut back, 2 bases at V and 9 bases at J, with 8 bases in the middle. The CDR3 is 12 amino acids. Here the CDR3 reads CASSLISVEQFF. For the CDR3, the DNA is TGTGCCAGCAGCTTAATATCTGTTGAGCAGTTCTTC.

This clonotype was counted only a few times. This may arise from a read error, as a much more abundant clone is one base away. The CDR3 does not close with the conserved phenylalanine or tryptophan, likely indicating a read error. The CDR3 coding sequence is TGTGCCAGCAGCCCAGGGGGCTCCCCGTATGAGCAGTTCATC. Its protein product is CASSPGGSPYEQFI. This sequence joins TRBV4-2 and TRBJ2-1; 8 bases align to TRBD1. Germline V lookup: CDR1 LGHNA, CDR2 YNFKEQ. The length of the CDR3 is 14 residues. Germline trimming cut 4 bases from V and 8 bases from J; bases unmatched to any gene: 7.

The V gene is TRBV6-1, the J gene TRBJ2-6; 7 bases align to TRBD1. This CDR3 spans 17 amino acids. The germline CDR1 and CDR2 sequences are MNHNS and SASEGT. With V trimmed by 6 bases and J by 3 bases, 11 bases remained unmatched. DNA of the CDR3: TGTGCCAGCAGCCGAACAGGGGCTGCACGTGGGGCCAACGTCCTGACTTTC. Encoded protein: CASSRTGAARGANVLTF.